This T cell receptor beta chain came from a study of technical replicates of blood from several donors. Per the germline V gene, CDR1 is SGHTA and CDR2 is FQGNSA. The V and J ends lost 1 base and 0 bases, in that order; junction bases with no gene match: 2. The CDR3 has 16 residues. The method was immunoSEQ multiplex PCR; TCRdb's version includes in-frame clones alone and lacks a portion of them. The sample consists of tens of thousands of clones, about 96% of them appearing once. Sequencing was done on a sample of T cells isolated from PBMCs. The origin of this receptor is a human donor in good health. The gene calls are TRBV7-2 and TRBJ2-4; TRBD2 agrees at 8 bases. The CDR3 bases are TGTGCCAGCAGCTTAGATCTAGCGGGAGCCAAAAACATTCAGTACTTC. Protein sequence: CASSLDLAGAKNIQYF.